This is a list of T cell receptor beta chains from one sample in a study of T cell responses to AZD1222 COVID-19 vaccine. Assay used: immunoSEQ multiplex PCR; TCRdb lists only in-frame clones, some missing. In the table there are about 140,000 clones, 92% of which are singletons. Sequenced here: peripheral blood, sampled 28 days after the second AZD1222 dose. The receptors were gathered from an adult who received the AZD1222 COVID-19 vaccine. The CDR3 runs from the conserved cysteine through the conserved F or W.

V	CDR3
TRBV10-2	CATTRGNQPQHF
TRBV9	CASSVGGGTYEQYF
TRBV7-3	CASSSGTNTEAFF
TRBV29-1	CSVEDGQAYEQYF
TRBV6-2/TRBV6-3	CASSYTASGGAGGTQYF
TRBV9	CASGDWNSYNEQFF
TRBV7-6	CASSSRTGAVEISYNEQFF
TRBV18	CASSPIEGEKLFF
TRBV11-2	CASLGASTNEKLFF
TRBV6-5	CASSYSARGNTEAFF
TRBV6-5	CASSLGGPLNTEAFF
TRBV7-2	CASSDPASGWYEQYF
TRBV18	CASSPMTGTNTIYF
TRBV12-3/TRBV12-4	CASSRTTYEQYF
TRBV19	CASSMRVRNTEAFF
TRBV9	CASSPRQARGYEQYF
TRBV15	CATSRDRGHYEQYF
TRBV6-6	CASSRDRGHSGNTIYF
TRBV5-4	CASWARNSGNTIYF
TRBV29-1	CSVDQMNTEAFF